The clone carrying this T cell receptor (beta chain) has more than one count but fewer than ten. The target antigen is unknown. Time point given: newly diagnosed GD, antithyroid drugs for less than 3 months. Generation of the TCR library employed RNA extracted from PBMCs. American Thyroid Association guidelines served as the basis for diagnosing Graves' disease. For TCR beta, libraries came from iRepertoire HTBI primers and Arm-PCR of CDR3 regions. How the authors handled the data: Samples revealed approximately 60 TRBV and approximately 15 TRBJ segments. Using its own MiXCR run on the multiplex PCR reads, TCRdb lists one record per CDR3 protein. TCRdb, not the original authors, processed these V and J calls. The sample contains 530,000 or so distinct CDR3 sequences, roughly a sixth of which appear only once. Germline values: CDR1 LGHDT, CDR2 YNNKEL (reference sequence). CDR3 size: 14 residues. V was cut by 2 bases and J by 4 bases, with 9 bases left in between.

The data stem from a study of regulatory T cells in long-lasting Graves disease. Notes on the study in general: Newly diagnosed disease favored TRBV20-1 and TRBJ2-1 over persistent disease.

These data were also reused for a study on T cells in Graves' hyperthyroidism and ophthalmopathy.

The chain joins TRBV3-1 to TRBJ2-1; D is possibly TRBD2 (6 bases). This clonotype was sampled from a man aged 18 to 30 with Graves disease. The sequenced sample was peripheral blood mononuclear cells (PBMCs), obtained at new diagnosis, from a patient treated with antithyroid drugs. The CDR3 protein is CASSQRTTYNEQFF. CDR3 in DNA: TGTGCCAGCAGCCAAAGGACTACTTACAATGAGCAGTTCTTC.